The 2 T cell receptor beta chains given below trace back to one sample, sequenced in a study of Tregs in tolerant kidney transplant recipients (dated by TCRdb to between 2019 and 2020). Receptors were amplified or captured by the immunoSEQ multiplex PCR assay. The clones in this table, taken by TCRdb from immuneACCESS, are in-frame only. Not every clone is retained; where verified, under half of the shortfall comes from an unresolved V gene, and the cause of the rest is unknown. Present in this sample are approximately 260,000 clones, roughly four fifths of which were seen just once. Together, the top ten hold over 0.5% of the sample. Sequencing input: CD4+ T cells from blood. All receptors derive from a human donor in good health.

The rearrangement links TRBV6-5 to TRBJ2-7, with 7 positions matching TRBD2. V shed 8 bases, J shed 0 bases, and the junction held 7 bases outside the gene matches. The CDR3 sequence is 14 residues long. Germline values: CDR1 MNHEY, CDR2 SVGAGI. The CDR3 bases are TGTGCCAGCGCCCTCGGCGGGAGCTCCTACGAGCAGTACTTC. Translated, it gives CASALGGSSYEQYF.

This chain joins TRBV15 and TRBJ1-3, with a weak D call TRBD1 (5 bases). Trimming left V 5 bases short and J 2 bases short, with 28 bases between. The CDR3 runs 20 residues. Germline V CDR1 and CDR2: LNHNV, YYDKDF (reference sequence). DNA for the CDR3: TGTGCCACCAGCTTTTTGCGTGGGGCCGGGGACCGAGGAGCTGGAAACACCATATATTTT. Translated, it gives CATSFLRGAGDRGAGNTIYF.